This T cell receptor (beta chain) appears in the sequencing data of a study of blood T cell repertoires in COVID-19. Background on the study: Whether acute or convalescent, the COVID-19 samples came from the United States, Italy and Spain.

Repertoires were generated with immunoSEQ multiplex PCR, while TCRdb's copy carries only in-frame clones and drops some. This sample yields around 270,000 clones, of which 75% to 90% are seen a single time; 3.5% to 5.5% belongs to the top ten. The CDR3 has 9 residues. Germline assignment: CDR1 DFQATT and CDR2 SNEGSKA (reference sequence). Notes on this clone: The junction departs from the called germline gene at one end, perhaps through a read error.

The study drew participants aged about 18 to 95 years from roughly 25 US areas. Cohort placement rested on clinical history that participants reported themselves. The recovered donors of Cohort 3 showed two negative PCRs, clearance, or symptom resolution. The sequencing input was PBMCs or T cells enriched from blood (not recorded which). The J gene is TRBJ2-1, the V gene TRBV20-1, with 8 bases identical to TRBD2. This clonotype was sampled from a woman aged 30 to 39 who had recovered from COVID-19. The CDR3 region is CSARTSRIF. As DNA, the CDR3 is TGCAGTGCCCGGACTAGCAGGATCTTC.